This T cell receptor beta chain was found in a study of T cell repertoires in cytomegalovirus infection. Whole-study context: The authors used CMV epitopes that were HLA-C-restricted (recently identified) and HLA-B-restricted (well studied). Both CMV infection and a matching HLA type were indicated by public TCR beta signatures. Study-wide findings and caveats: Based on cumulative public TCR beta family frequency, carriers of CMV plus the relevant HLA were identified. The ex vivo response was dominated by HLA-C-restricted CMV-specific TCR beta clonotypes.

TCRdb reprocessed the reads via MiXCR and lists one record per CDR3 protein. The table has fewer than 900,000 distinct CDR3 sequences, 29% seen once. This CDR3 is 15 amino acids long. Germline V gives CDR1 SEHNR, CDR2 FQNEAQ (reference sequence). Trimming left V 4 bases short and J 5 bases short, with 17 bases between. To note about this clonotype: As yet, its antigen is unknown.

This receptor was taken from a human donor in good health (CMV status not recorded). Some clones in this sample may be carry-over from other donors' samples. The sequencing used cultured CD8+ T cells from PBMCs, collected from culture after CMV antigen stimulation. The chain employs TRBV7-9 and TRBJ1-2; D gene uncertain. The CDR3: CASSSPATKLYGYTF. Here the CDR3 DNA reads TGTGCCAGCAGCTCCCCAGCGACCAAACTGTATGGCTACACCTTC.